The T cell receptor (beta chain) described here comes from a study of T cells in Graves' hyperthyroidism and ophthalmopathy. The CDR3 regions of TCR beta were amplified from RNA transcripts. The HTBI primer set served for first-round RT-PCR of the TCR CDR3. TCRdb recomputed calls from the multiplex PCR reads with MiXCR, one row per CDR3 protein. The sample consists of 200,000 to 250,000 distinct CDR3 sequences, roughly 18% of them appearing once. V lost 4 bases and J lost 5; bases outside the gene matches: 18. The CDR3 is made up of 21 amino acids. Per the germline V gene, CDR1 is MGHRA and CDR2 is YSYEKL.

The TCR originated in a man between 50 and 59 years old with Graves' hyperthyroidism. Material for sequencing was blood. The chain employs TRBV4-1 and TRBJ2-2; 14 bases agree with TRBD2. The CDR3 coding sequence is TGCGCCAGCAGCCCAGGAAGGGCGGGACTAGCGGGAGTTAGAGGGACCGGGGAGCTGTTTTTT. Translating it yields CASSPGRAGLAGVRGTGELFF.